This T cell receptor beta chain was documented in a study of cytomegalovirus exposure and HLA in healthy donors. Findings and limits, study-wide: Reportedly, HLA-A and HLA-B alleles of most subjects were accurately predicted from TCR beta. With high specificity and sensitivity, the classifier reportedly diagnosed cytomegalovirus status. What a later analysis reportedly showed was that an Asian-associated ancestry cluster had fewer N-insertions than the roughly 670-donor mean. A later analysis revealed that TCR association rates differed between HLA loci, peaking at DRB1 and bottoming out at HLA-C.

Germline V CDR1 and CDR2: MNHEY, SVGAGI. Trimming took 7 bases from V and 5 from J, leaving 11 bases between them. CDR3 length: 13 residues. Concerning this clone: The antigen is undetermined.

The PCR contained 60 Vbeta and 13 Jbeta primers. TCRdb keeps only in-frame clones here, not all; method: immunoSEQ multiplex PCR. The table records about 120,000 clones, around 60% of them present only once. The sequenced sample consisted of PBMCs. The chain recombines TRBV6-5 with TRBJ2-2; D is unclear. The receptor's source is a middle-aged woman in good health and CMV-seropositive. CDR3: CASIRRSTGELFF. Here the CDR3 DNA reads TGTGCCAGCATTAGGAGATCGACCGGGGAGCTGTTTTTT.